This passage covers 10 T cell receptor beta chains from one sample sequenced in a study of identical twins. MiXCR, run by TCRdb on the 5' RACE reads, gives a single entry per CDR3 protein. The table has hundreds of thousands of distinct CDR3 sequences, about 20% seen once. The same data also contributed to another study, on T cells expressing NK-cell markers.

The sequencing sample was made of PBMCs. Source of these receptors: a young woman in good health.

The chain combines TRBV24-1 with TRBJ2-1; 7 nucleotides agree with TRBD1. The germline CDR1 and CDR2 sequences are KGHDR and SFDVKD. V lost 7 bases and J lost 6; bases outside the gene matches: 5. The CDR3 is 13 amino acids. The CDR3 loop is CATSPGQFNEQFF. CDR3 in DNA: TGTGCCACCAGCCCGGGACAGTTCAATGAGCAGTTCTTC.

The CDR3 reads CASSLVFEQYF. The DNA for the CDR3 is TGTGCCAGCAGCTTAGTCTTCGAGCAGTACTTC. The V call is TRBV7-6, the J call TRBJ2-7, with unresolved D. V was pared by 1 base and J by 6 bases, with 4 bases between. The CDR3 extends over 11 amino acids. Germline lookup yields CDR1 SGHVS and CDR2 FNYEAQ.

This clonotype has a handful of counts. The chain couples TRBV7-9 to TRBJ2-1; 12 nucleotides align to TRBD2. There are 15 residues in the CDR3. The V gene end was trimmed by 5 bases and the J gene end by 6 bases; junction bases not matched to a gene: 5. CDR1 and CDR2 (germline): SEHNR, FQNEAQ (reference sequence). The CDR3 DNA reads TGTGCCAGCAGCCATGGACTAGCGGGGTTCAATGAGCAGTTCTTC. Protein: CASSHGLAGFNEQFF. The variable domain in full, completed from reference TRBV7-9 and TRBJ2-1, reads DTGVSQNPRHKITKRGQNVTFRCDPISEHNRLYWYRQTLGQGPEFLTYFQNEAQLEKSRLLSDRFSAERPKGSFSTLEIQRTEQGDSAMYLCASSHGLAGFNEQFFGPGTRLTVL.

The V and J genes are TRBV7-2 and TRBJ2-5; 7 bases agree with TRBD2. J was trimmed by 2 bases and V by 5 bases; bases with no gene match: 5. Germline CDR1 SGHTA, CDR2 FQGNSA. CDR3 size: 14 residues. The CDR3 sequence is CASSPRELQETQYF. CDR3 in DNA: TGTGCCAGCAGCCCGCGGGAGCTTCAAGAGACCCAGTACTTC.

This clonotype turned up a few times. This chain links TRBV5-1 with TRBJ1-1, with D unclear. Per germline, CDR1 SGHRS and CDR2 YFSETQ. The V end was cut by 3 bases, the J end by 1 base, with 10 bases between. This CDR3 is 14 amino acids long. CDR3 region: CASSSMDANTEAFF. CDR3 DNA: TGCGCCAGCAGCTCGATGGACGCGAACACTGAAGCTTTCTTT.

This clonotype was found once. The CDR3 carries no conserved terminal phenylalanine or tryptophan, so it likely arises from a read error. This chain connects TRBV12-3 or TRBV12-4 to TRBJ2-3; 7 bases are shared with TRBD2. The CDR3 extends over 15 amino acids. V was pared by 0 bases and J by 2 bases, with 2 bases of the junction left unmatched. The chain's CDR3 is CASSLAGGNTDTQYY. For the CDR3, the DNA is TGTGCCAGCAGTTTAGCGGGGGGGAACACAGATACGCAGTATTAT.

The chain combines TRBV5-4 with TRBJ1-2; weak D call: TRBD1 (6 bases). The V gene lost 7 bases and the J gene lost 2 bases, with 12 bases spanning the gap. The V gene's germline CDR1 is SGHNT and CDR2 YYREEE (reference sequence). The CDR3 sequence is 13 residues long. The CDR3 sequence is CASSHRENYGYTF. The CDR3 coding sequence is TGTGCCAGCTCCCACAGGGAGAACTATGGCTACACCTTC.

V gene TRBV12-3 or TRBV12-4 combines with J gene TRBJ2-1, with a weak D call TRBD2 (7 bases). The germline V and J ends were trimmed by 6 bases and 3 bases, with 15 bases remaining between them. CDR3 length: 15 residues. CDR3 protein: CASRLRGGLYNEQFF. CDR3 in DNA: TGTGCCAGCAGGCTGAGGGGGGGGCTCTACAATGAGCAGTTCTTC.

The V gene is TRBV5-6, the J gene TRBJ1-4; TRBD1 is a possible D gene (5 bases). The CDR3 has 13 amino acids. Germline loops: CDR1 SGHDT, CDR2 YYEEEE. The V end was cut by 0 bases, the J end by 8 bases, with 8 bases between. CDR3 amino acids: CASSLAQGEKLFF. The CDR3 DNA sequence: TGTGCCAGCAGCTTGGCTCAGGGCGAAAAACTGTTTTTT.

This clonotype was counted many times. The rearrangement uses TRBV7-3 and TRBJ2-3; the match to TRBD1 covers 10 bases. V was pared by 5 bases and J by 3 bases, with 5 bases of the junction left unmatched. This CDR3 region has 15 residues. From germline, CDR1 is SGHTA and CDR2 FQGTGA. The CDR3 protein is CASSPSGQGTDTQYF. CDR3 DNA: TGTGCCAGCAGCCCCTCGGGACAGGGGACAGATACGCAGTATTTT. The variable domain in full, completed from reference TRBV7-3 and TRBJ2-3, reads GAGVSQTPSNKVTEKGKYVELRCDPISGHTALYWYRQSLGQGPEFLIYFQGTGAADDSGLPNDRFFAVRPEGSVSTLKIQRTERGDSAVYLCASSPSGQGTDTQYFGPGTRLTVL.